These 25 T cell receptor beta chains came from one sample sequenced in a study of OX40 agonist ivuxolimab in advanced cancers. Assay: immunoSEQ multiplex PCR; the TCRdb copy retains only in-frame clones and omits some. The sample lists approximately 82,000 clones; roughly 80% were seen once. The sample was CD4+ or CD8+ T cells sorted from blood, taken in a trial of the OX40 agonist ivuxolimab. These receptors all stem from an adult with an advanced solid tumor such as melanoma, head and neck, liver or kidney cancer.

This clone was seen more than once but under ten times. The genes are TRBV5-1 and TRBJ1-1, with 8 nucleotides matching TRBD1. V shed 4 bases and J 1 base; nucleotides not matched to a gene: 6. Germline CDR1 and CDR2: SGHRS and YFSETQ. This CDR3 contains 15 residues. This CDR3 is CASSGQGGGNTEAFF. CDR3 nucleotide sequence: TGCGCCAGCAGCGGACAGGGTGGAGGGAACACTGAAGCTTTCTTT.

The CDR3 here is CASRQLDRATDTQYF. As DNA, the CDR3 is TGTGCCAGCCGGCAACTAGACAGGGCCACAGATACGCAGTATTTT. This sequence joins TRBV7-9 and TRBJ2-3; 7 bases match TRBD1. Germline CDR1 and CDR2: SEHNR and FQNEAQ (reference sequence). The CDR3 has 15 residues. V lost 8 bases, J lost 2 bases, and 10 bases stayed unmatched.

This sequence joins TRBV6-5 and TRBJ2-5; D uncertain. The CDR3 contains 16 residues. Germline loops: CDR1 MNHEY, CDR2 SVGAGI. Trimming stripped 0 bases from V and 7 bases from J, with 18 bases between. CDR3 DNA sequence: TGTGCCAGCAGTTACTCGCGTGGCGGCCAGCCGGGGACCCAGTACTTC. The encoded protein is CASSYSRGGQPGTQYF.

V gene TRBV30 combines with J gene TRBJ1-4; D gene uncertain. The CDR3 loop spans 14 amino acids. Trimming stripped 3 bases from V and 5 bases from J, with 13 bases between. In germline, CDR1 is GTSNPN, CDR2 SVGIG (reference sequence). CDR3 sequence reads: CAWRRELGNEKLFF. CDR3 DNA sequence: TGTGCCTGGAGGAGGGAGCTCGGGAATGAAAAACTGTTTTTT.

This clone appeared once. The chain couples TRBV19 to TRBJ2-3; TRBD1 matches at 8 bases. Losses at the gene ends were 4 bases for V and 5 bases for J; bases not matched to a gene: 8. The CDR3 runs to 15 residues. The V gene's germline CDR1 is LNHDA and CDR2 SQIVND (reference sequence). CDR3 DNA: TGTGCCAGTAGTAACCCAGGGGGCGCCGGAGATACGCAGTATTTT. This gives the protein CASSNPGGAGDTQYF.

J is TRBJ1-6 and V is TRBV6-4; D is perhaps TRBD1 (6 bases). V lost 7 bases, J lost 5 bases, and 12 bases lay in between. The CDR3 consists of 14 residues. Germline CDR1 reads MRHNA; CDR2 reads SNTAGT. The CDR3 here is CASKEGVHNSPLHF. The CDR3 region has the DNA TGTGCCAGCAAAGAGGGGGTCCATAATTCACCCCTCCACTTT.

The chain employs TRBV6-5 and TRBJ1-4; the D is unclear. Trimming pared 7 bases from V and 10 bases from J, leaving 13 bases between. Germline-derived CDR1 and CDR2 are MNHEY and SVGAGI. CDR3 length: 12 residues. CDR3 nucleotide sequence: TGTGCCAGCATAGGGCCGGACCGAAAACTGTTTTTT. It translates to CASIGPDRKLFF.

This chain joins TRBV5-1 and TRBJ1-1; 8 nucleotides line up with TRBD1. Per germline, CDR1 SGHRS and CDR2 YFSETQ. This CDR3 region has 12 residues. V lost 3 bases, J lost 8 bases, and 3 bases stayed unmatched. The CDR3 loop is CASSYDRGEAFF. The CDR3, as DNA: TGCGCCAGCAGCTATGACAGGGGAGAAGCTTTCTTT.

Here the CDR3 reads CATSRDHPAGGNQPQHF. The CDR3 bases are TGTGCCACCAGCAGAGACCACCCGGCGGGAGGCAATCAGCCCCAGCATTTT. The V gene is TRBV15, the J gene TRBJ1-5; D is ambiguous. The CDR3 loop spans 17 amino acids. Germline CDR1 and CDR2: LNHNV and YYDKDF (reference sequence). The V gene lost 0 bases and the J gene lost 2 bases, with 14 bases spanning the gap.

The genes are TRBV27 and TRBJ1-2, with TRBD1 matching 8 bases. The CDR3 consists of 16 residues. Trimming cost V 1 base and J 5 bases; bases outside gene matches: 9. Looked up from germline, CDR1 is MNHEY and CDR2 is SMNVEV (reference sequence). CDR3 DNA: TGTGCCAGCAGTTTATTGGGGACAGGAACAACTTATGGCTACACCTTC. Its translation is CASSLLGTGTTYGYTF.

This clone has more than one count but fewer than ten. This chain links TRBV5-1 with TRBJ2-6; 9 positions agree with TRBD1. CDR1 and CDR2 (germline): SGHRS, YFSETQ. Unmatched junction bases numbered 5, after V lost 4 bases and J lost 0 bases. CDR3 size: 17 residues. The CDR3 region has the DNA TGCGCCAGCAGCAAGACAGGGGGGTACTCTGGGGCCAACGTCCTGACTTTC. It translates to CASSKTGGYSGANVLTF. Looking up the rest from reference TRBV5-1 and TRBJ2-6 gives the full variable domain: KAGVTQTPRYLIKTRGQQVTLSCSPISGHRSVSWYQQTPGQGLQFLFEYFSETQRNKGNFPGRFSGRQFSNSRSEMNVSTLELGDSALYLCASSKTGGYSGANVLTFGAGSRLTVL.

This clone was observed once. The chain is built from TRBV18 and TRBJ1-5, with a possible D match to TRBD1 (6 bases). The CDR3 is 16 residues long. Germline assignment: CDR1 KGHSH and CDR2 LQKENI. Trimming stripped 0 bases from V and 6 bases from J, with 15 bases between. This chain's CDR3 is CASSPPEHREGQPQHF. The CDR3 region has the DNA TGTGCCAGCTCACCACCGGAACACAGGGAGGGTCAGCCCCAGCATTTT.

This rearrangement joins TRBV19 to TRBJ2-2; 9 nucleotides line up with TRBD1. This CDR3 region has 16 residues. J was trimmed by 3 bases and V by 6 bases; bases with no gene match: 8. CDR1 and CDR2 (germline): LNHDA, SQIVND (reference sequence). The CDR3 DNA sequence: TGTGCCAGTAGCGAGGGACAGGGTTCGCACACCGGGGAGCTGTTTTTT. Residues: CASSEGQGSHTGELFF.

The chain recombines TRBV18 with TRBJ2-3, with TRBD2 matching 8 bases. Per germline, CDR1 KGHSH and CDR2 LQKENI. The junction had 7 bases not matched to a gene; V was cut back by 0 bases and J by 2 bases. The CDR3 runs 17 residues. CDR3 bases: TGTGCCAGCTCACCACCGGCCAGCGGGGGATACACAGATACGCAGTATTTT. Protein: CASSPPASGGYTDTQYF.

The genes are TRBV5-5 and TRBJ2-1; 13 positions match TRBD2. Germline CDR1 SGHKS, CDR2 YYEKEE (reference sequence). Unmatched junction bases numbered 5, after V lost 4 bases and J lost 10 bases. This CDR3 comprises 14 residues. As DNA, the CDR3 is TGTGCCAGCAGCCCGACTAGCGGGGGGCGGGAGCAGTTCTTC. It codes for CASSPTSGGREQFF.

This clone occurred once. CDR3 bases: TGTGCCAGCAGCGTGGGACTAGCGGGGGGAAACTCCTACAATGAGCAGTTCTTC. Its translation is CASSVGLAGGNSYNEQFF. This chain links TRBV9 with TRBJ2-1; 15 bases match TRBD2. Trimming cost V 2 bases and J 0 bases; bases outside gene matches: 3. CDR1 is SGDLS and CDR2 is YYNGEE in the germline V gene. The CDR3 spans 18 residues.

The chain employs TRBV10-3 and TRBJ1-1; D possibly corresponds to TRBD1 (5 bases). Trimming left V 3 bases short and J 1 base short, with 6 bases between. CDR1 ENHRY and CDR2 SYGVKD come from the germline V gene. This CDR3 spans 13 amino acids. DNA of the CDR3: TGTGCCATCAGTGAACAGGAGAACACTGAAGCTTTCTTT. Its translation: CAISEQENTEAFF.

This chain connects TRBV15 to TRBJ2-2; perhaps TRBD2 as D (5 bases). Germline CDR1 LNHNV, CDR2 YYDKDF (reference sequence). The CDR3 covers 15 residues. V was clipped by 1 base and J by 0 bases, with 6 bases between them. The CDR3 region is CATSRGGANTGELFF. CDR3 in DNA: TGTGCCACCAGCAGAGGGGGAGCGAACACCGGGGAGCTGTTTTTT. Complete variable domain (other parts from reference TRBV15 and TRBJ2-2): DAMVIQNPRYQVTQFGKPVTLSCSQTLNHNVMYWYQQKSSQAPKLLFHYYDKDFNNEADTPDNFQSRRPNTSFCFLDIRSPGLGDTAMYLCATSRGGANTGELFFGEGSRLTVL.

V usage is TRBV11-2 and J usage is TRBJ1-1; tentative D call: TRBD1 (6 bases). With 5 bases removed from V and 4 bases from J, the gap between germline ends came to 14 bases. Germline-derived CDR1 and CDR2 are SGHAT and FQNNGV. The CDR3 extends over 14 amino acids. CDR3 sequence: CASSTTGRGTEAFF. CDR3 sequence (DNA): TGTGCCAGCAGCACAACAGGGAGGGGCACTGAAGCTTTCTTT.

The chain couples TRBV4-1 to TRBJ1-1, with a weak D call TRBD1 (6 bases). Trimming removed 6 bases at V and 4 bases at J, with 15 bases between. CDR1 MGHRA and CDR2 YSYEKL come from the germline V gene. CDR3 length equals 14 residues. The CDR3 nucleotides are TGCGCCAGCAGGAGCCTCCAGGGGCCCACTGAAGCTTTCTTT. Translating it yields CASRSLQGPTEAFF.

This clone appeared once. CDR3 sequence: CASNADRVQNYGYTF. The CDR3 bases are TGTGCCAGCAACGCGGACAGGGTTCAGAACTATGGCTACACCTTC. The rearrangement uses TRBV6-1 and TRBJ1-2, with TRBD1 matching 8 bases. This CDR3 comprises 15 residues. Germline V lookup: CDR1 MNHNS, CDR2 SASEGT. V lost 7 bases and J lost 2; bases outside the gene matches: 9.

The chain couples TRBV19 to TRBJ1-5; D is unclear. The CDR3 consists of 13 residues. CDR1 is LNHDA, CDR2 SQIVND, per germline (reference sequence). V was cut by 3 bases and J by 5 bases, with 8 bases left in between. The CDR3 here is CASSIGQDQPQHF. Here the CDR3 DNA reads TGTGCCAGTAGTATCGGCCAGGATCAGCCCCAGCATTTT.

The V call is TRBV30, the J call TRBJ2-3; maybe TRBD2 (6 bases). CDR3 length: 14 amino acids. Trimming took off 5 bases at V and 0 bases at J, with 12 bases between the two ends. Germline V gives CDR1 GTSNPN, CDR2 SVGIG (reference sequence). The DNA for the CDR3 is TGTGCCTGGGTGGCGGGGTTAAGCACAGATACGCAGTATTTT. Protein product: CAWVAGLSTDTQYF. Based on the CDR3 plus reference TRBV30 and TRBJ2-3, the full variable domain is SQTIHQWPATLVQPVGSPLSLECTVEGTSNPNLYWYRQAAGRGLQLLFYSVGIGQISSEVPQNLSASRPQDRQFILSSKKLLLSDSGFYLCAWVAGLSTDTQYFGPGTRLTVL.

The rearrangement links TRBV5-1 to TRBJ1-4, with TRBD1 identical over 7 bases. Germline V gene lookup returns CDR1 SGHRS and CDR2 YFSETQ. The CDR3 covers 14 residues. The V and J ends lost 4 bases and 3 bases, in that order; junction bases with no gene match: 3. The CDR3 reads CASSTGTANEKLFF. The CDR3 DNA reads as TGCGCCAGCAGCACCGGGACAGCTAATGAAAAACTGTTTTTT.

This clone has only one observation. The chain joins TRBV27 to TRBJ1-5, with no clear D. Trimming left V 6 bases short and J 4 bases short, with 10 bases between. CDR1 MNHEY and CDR2 SMNVEV come from the germline V gene (reference sequence). CDR3 length: 13 amino acids. The CDR3 loop reads CASSQVPNQPQHF. In DNA form, the CDR3 reads TGTGCCAGCAGCCAGGTTCCTAATCAGCCCCAGCATTTT.